This record covers a single T cell receptor (beta chain). The sample originates from a study of blood T cell repertoires in COVID-19. There are 17 residues in the CDR3. Germline-derived CDR1 and CDR2 are LGHNT and FRNRAP. The junction had 5 bases not matched to a gene; V was cut back by 5 bases and J by 1 base. Original analysis: Reference gene primers were amplified, and this amplification served to estimate nucleated cell counts. The table came from immunoSEQ multiplex PCR; TCRdb's copy has only in-frame clones and leaves some out. V and J calls and clone size follow that table, whereas D and trimming were derived from the DNA. The sample carries about 200,000 clones, around 87% recorded once. It was during active infection that Seattle patients were enrolled and then longitudinally followed.

This chain links TRBV12-5 with TRBJ2-3, with 14 bases aligning to TRBD2. Sequencing was carried out using peripheral blood. The source is a woman aged 50 to 60 with COVID-19, enrolled during active disease. The CDR3 spells CASGLGTSGGRTDTQYF. CDR3 in DNA: TGTGCTAGTGGTCTCGGGACTAGCGGGGGCCGCACAGATACGCAGTATTTT.